This T cell receptor beta chain was retrieved from a study of molecular identifiers for immune sequencing clone quantification. Remarks on this clonotype: Its antigen is unknown. A much larger clonotype is one base distant, so this may be a read error.

Each CDR3 protein is one row after TCRdb ran MiXCR on the PCR reads. The table includes hundreds of thousands of distinct CDR3 sequences, roughly 23% detected once. Per germline, CDR1 MNHEY and CDR2 SVGEGT. The CDR3 spans 16 residues. Study observations and caveats: Shared barcodes on identical TCR molecules could underestimate the sizes of highly expanded clones.

This TCR came from a human donor in good health. Some libraries in this study had Jurkat cell RNA spiked in. J is TRBJ1-5 and V is TRBV6-2 or TRBV6-3, with D possibly being TRBD1 (5 bases). The source material was naive CD8+ T cells from blood, with Jurkat cell RNA spiked in. Subset here: FACS-sorted CD8+CD4-CCR7+CD45RA+ naive T cells. The CDR3 sequence: CACSYSAGYINQPQHF. Written as DNA, the CDR3 is TGTGCCTGCAGTTACTCAGCAGGGTATATCAATCAGCCCCAGCATTTT.